This TCR beta chain was sequenced for a study of CD8+ T cells in alopecia areata. On the study more broadly: Each of the treated patients was given oral tofacitinib, 5 to 10 mg twice daily, for moderate-to-severe alopecia areata.

From germline, CDR1 is SGDLS and CDR2 YYNGEE. The CDR3 extends over 13 amino acids. V shed 0 bases and J shed 9 bases, with 7 bases lying between them. Extraction of RNA preceded its reverse transcription into cDNA, which served as the sequencing template. Here immunoSEQ multiplex PCR was the method, and the copy in TCRdb shows in-frame clones only, minus some. The sample records 80,000 to 100,000 clones, more than 35% being singletons. Sequences were obtained from CD4+ T cells sorted from blood. The chain carries TRBV9 and TRBJ1-6; unclear D gene. The clonotype originates from a human donor with alopecia areata. The CDR3 loop reads CASSVDGFSPLHF. The DNA for the CDR3 is TGTGCCAGCAGCGTAGATGGATTTTCACCCCTCCACTTT.